The clone carrying this T cell receptor (beta chain) was picked up a small number of times. Antigen unknown. The entry originates in a study of post-analysis software for immune sequencing data. Whole-study results and caveats: Included in a set of a handful of TRBV segments more frequent in patients than controls were TRBV5-6, TRBV5-1 and TRBV20-1. In multiple sclerosis, normalized Chao1 diversity was significantly below that of controls. Those samples that were prepared in the same batch co-clustered strongly by F measure.

Unique molecular identifiers were built into the TCR beta cDNA libraries. TCRdb re-derived calls from the PCR reads in MiXCR, one entry per CDR3 protein. The table has roughly 200,000 distinct CDR3 sequences, 29% seen once; the top ten hold nearly 3.5%. The CDR3 totals 13 residues. With 3 bases removed from V and 2 bases from J, the gap between germline ends came to 8 bases. The specimen was blood. This clonotype originated in a girl aged 2 to 17 with multiple sclerosis. The rearrangement uses TRBV12-3 or TRBV12-4 and TRBJ2-7, with D perhaps matching TRBD1 (5 bases). The CDR3 DNA sequence: TGTGCCAGCAGTTTGACAGACGCCTACGAGCAGTACTTC. Its translation: CASSLTDAYEQYF.